The 6 T cell receptor beta chains presented below share a single source sample, sequenced in a study of cytomegalovirus exposure and HLA in healthy donors. Primers included in the PCR were 60 Vbeta and 13 Jbeta primers. Data came from immunoSEQ multiplex PCR; TCRdb stores just in-frame clones and leaves some out. The table has about 100,000 clones, roughly three quarters seen once. Sequencing input: PBMCs. The receptors were sampled from a woman aged 55 to 70 in good health and CMV-seronegative.

J is TRBJ1-5 and V is TRBV30; tentatively, D is TRBD1 (6 bases). The V end lost 2 bases, the J end lost 8 bases, and 16 bases lay between the germline ends. There are 14 residues in the CDR3. Germline loops: CDR1 GTSNPN, CDR2 SVGIG (reference sequence). The CDR3 DNA reads TGTGCCTGGAGTTCCGACCCAAACAGGGAGCCCCAGCATTTT. It specifies CAWSSDPNREPQHF.

In its sample, this clone was seen once. The rearrangement joins TRBV5-1 to TRBJ1-4; a possible D gene is TRBD1 (6 bases). CDR3 length equals 18 residues. Trimming took 0 bases from V and 0 from J, leaving 15 bases between them. The germline V gene encodes CDR1 SGHRS and CDR2 YFSETQ. The CDR3 loop is CASSLAPGAVSTNEKLFF. In DNA form, the CDR3 reads TGCGCCAGCAGCTTGGCCCCAGGGGCCGTCTCAACTAATGAAAAACTGTTTTTT. Drawing the rest from reference TRBV5-1 and TRBJ1-4, the complete variable domain is KAGVTQTPRYLIKTRGQQVTLSCSPISGHRSVSWYQQTPGQGLQFLFEYFSETQRNKGNFPGRFSGRQFSNSRSEMNVSTLELGDSALYLCASSLAPGAVSTNEKLFFGSGTQLSVL.

V usage is TRBV28 and J usage is TRBJ2-7; 9 bases map to TRBD2. The V gene end was trimmed by 3 bases and the J gene end by 7 bases; junction bases not matched to a gene: 7. Germline values: CDR1 MDHEN, CDR2 SYDVKM. This CDR3 comprises 14 residues. CDR3 region: CASSLGTSLLEQYF. DNA of the CDR3: TGTGCCAGCAGTTTGGGGACTAGCCTCTTGGAGCAGTACTTC.

The chain uses TRBV19 and TRBJ1-5, with unresolved D. Trimming removed 4 bases from V and 3 bases from J, with 10 bases in between. The CDR3 has 14 residues. From germline, CDR1 is LNHDA and CDR2 SQIVND (reference sequence). DNA for the CDR3: TGTGCCAGTAGTACCGAGGGCTCCAATCAGCCCCAGCATTTT. Encoded protein: CASSTEGSNQPQHF.

The V call is TRBV30, the J call TRBJ1-4; maybe TRBD1 (6 bases). V was cut by 5 bases and J by 4 bases, with 14 bases left in between. The CDR3 consists of 14 residues. CDR1 and CDR2 (germline): GTSNPN, SVGIG (reference sequence). Here the CDR3 reads CAWRSDSLNEKLFF. The CDR3 DNA is TGTGCCTGGCGTTCGGACAGCCTTAATGAAAAACTGTTTTTT.

This chain uses TRBV5-6 with TRBJ2-7, with 7 bases lining up with TRBD2. CDR1 and CDR2 from the germline V gene are SGHDT and YYEEEE. V trimming: 7 bases; J trimming: 0 bases; junction bases outside the gene matches: 10. CDR3 size: 15 residues. The CDR3 coding sequence is TGTGCCAGCTTCCTGGGGGGGAGGAGCTCCTACGAGCAGTACTTC. This codes for CASFLGGRSSYEQYF.